Listed below are T cell receptor beta chains from one sample, sequenced in a study of T-cell reconstitution after alpha-beta-depleted transplantation in children. TCRdb recomputed calls from the PCR reads with MiXCR, one row per CDR3 protein. The table includes hundreds of thousands of distinct CDR3 sequences, 10% to 15% detected once. Sequencing used PBMCs, mostly from graft donor cells, obtained 360 days after TCRalphabeta/CD19-depleted stem cell transplant. The receptors originated from a male patient between 5 and 17 years old who had a stem cell transplant for acute myeloid leukemia, so the T cells may come from the graft donor. Each CDR3 is given with its conserved first and last residue. D genes are given only for firm matches. A clone size is listed for some rows: how often the clone was seen (once, few, many), or a class if it is expanded.

d_gene,abundance,v_gene,j_gene,CDR3aa,CDR3nt
TRBD2,-,TRBV7-2,TRBJ2-7,CASSPLSGRIAAYEQYF,TGTGCCAGCAGCCCCCTTAGCGGGAGAATAGCAGCCTACGAGCAGTACTTC
-,few,TRBV18,TRBJ2-7,CASSPRVVNYEQYF,TGTGCCAGCTCACCCAGGGTCGTTAACTACGAGCAGTACTTC
TRBD2,-,TRBV7-2,TRBJ2-4,CASSLGRTSGSINIQYF,TGTGCCAGCAGCTTAGGGCGGACTAGCGGGAGTATAAACATTCAGTACTTC
TRBD2,few,TRBV28,TRBJ2-1,CASSPSGMNEQFF,TGTGCCAGCAGTCCAAGCGGGATGAATGAGCAGTTCTTC
-,-,TRBV27,TRBJ2-1,CASSFRFGNEQFF,TGTGCCAGCAGTTTTCGTTTTGGGAATGAGCAGTTCTTC
TRBD2,-,TRBV5-1,TRBJ2-7,CASSSGLAANRYEQYF,TGCGCCAGCAGCTCCGGACTAGCGGCCAATCGTTACGAGCAGTACTTC
-,-,TRBV7-9,TRBJ2-7,CASSNLPAENYEQYF,TGTGCCAGCAGCAATTTGCCCGCGGAGAACTACGAGCAGTACTTC
-,many,TRBV29-1,TRBJ1-2,CSVVGGNYGYTF,TGCAGCGTTGTGGGCGGAAACTATGGCTACACCTTC
TRBD1,many,TRBV12-3/TRBV12-4,TRBJ1-2,CASSHRDRGDLGYGYTF,TGTGCCAGCAGTCACCGGGACAGGGGCGACCTAGGCTATGGCTACACCTTC
-,many,TRBV29-1,TRBJ2-1,CSVEVRAVLNEQFF,TGCAGCGTTGAGGTACGGGCTGTGTTGAATGAGCAGTTCTTC
TRBD1,many,TRBV19,TRBJ2-7,CASTWTGAHEQYF,TGTGCCAGTACCTGGACAGGGGCCCACGAGCAGTACTTC
-,few,TRBV28,TRBJ2-7,CASSLFFSNIYEQYF,TGTGCCAGCAGTTTATTTTTCTCAAACATCTACGAGCAGTACTTC
TRBD1,-,TRBV7-2,TRBJ2-4,CASSLQGAVNIQYF,TGTGCCAGCAGCTTACAGGGGGCTGTGAACATTCAGTACTTC
TRBD2,few,TRBV7-2,TRBJ2-3,CASSRLAGGADTQYF,TGTGCCAGCAGCCGACTAGCGGGAGGGGCGGATACGCAGTATTTT
-,many,TRBV9,TRBJ2-1,CASSLQPSNEQFF,TGTGCCAGCAGCTTACAGCCTAGCAATGAGCAGTTCTTC
TRBD2,-,TRBV12-3/TRBV12-4,TRBJ2-1,CASSLIRGLAGWNNEQFF,TGTGCCAGCAGTTTAATAAGAGGACTAGCGGGATGGAACAATGAGCAGTTCTTC
-,-,TRBV28,TRBJ1-1,CASSPGGPVVWTEAFF,TGTGCCAGCAGCCCCGGTGGTCCTGTGGTTTGGACTGAAGCTTTCTTT
TRBD2,once,TRBV5-6,TRBJ2-7,CASSLRRLAGGHSYEQYF,TGTGCCAGCAGCTTGCGGAGGCTAGCGGGAGGGCACTCCTACGAGCAGTACTTC
-,-,TRBV7-9,TRBJ2-2,CASSLEGVGELFF,TGTGCCAGCAGCTTAGAGGGAGTCGGGGAGCTGTTTTTT
TRBD2,many,TRBV29-1,TRBJ2-7,CSVEDAGEGSSYEQYF,TGCAGCGTTGAAGATGCGGGGGAGGGGAGCTCCTACGAGCAGTACTTC
TRBD2,few,TRBV27,TRBJ2-1,CASSYSGGSYNEQFF,TGTGCCAGCAGCTATAGCGGGGGCTCCTACAATGAGCAGTTCTTC
-,-,TRBV4-3,TRBJ1-4,CASSQEPLGGPNEKLFF,TGCGCCAGCAGCCAAGAGCCCCTCGGGGGGCCTAATGAAAAACTGTTTTTT
-,-,TRBV5-5,TRBJ2-7,CASSFDGLGANSYEQYF,TGTGCCAGCAGCTTCGACGGGCTGGGGGCAAACTCCTACGAGCAGTACTTC
TRBD1,many,TRBV29-1,TRBJ2-7,CSAGQVTYEQYF,TGCAGCGCCGGACAGGTCACCTACGAGCAGTACTTC
TRBD2,few,TRBV20-1,TRBJ2-3,CSAKGLAGGDDTQYF,TGCAGTGCTAAGGGACTAGCGGGAGGGGACGATACGCAGTATTTT
-,-,TRBV12-3/TRBV12-4,TRBJ2-7,CASSLWGAPMGYEQYF,TGTGCCAGCAGTCTTTGGGGGGCTCCCATGGGGTACGAGCAGTACTTC
TRBD1,-,TRBV30,TRBJ2-5,CAWDRGRETQYF,TGTGCCTGGGACAGGGGGCGAGAGACCCAGTACTTC
-,-,TRBV5-4,TRBJ2-4,CASSLSVPPGDLKNIQYF,TGTGCCAGCAGCTTGTCGGTCCCCCCCGGGGACCTCAAAAACATTCAGTACTTC
-,-,TRBV7-9,TRBJ2-7,CASQETPYEQYF,TGTGCCAGCCAAGAAACCCCCTACGAGCAGTACTTC
-,-,TRBV10-2,TRBJ1-5,CASSGDIPLAGNQPQHF,TGCGCCAGCAGTGGGGACATACCTTTAGCTGGCAATCAGCCCCAGCATTTT
TRBD2,many,TRBV7-2,TRBJ2-1,CASSLATSGSNEQFF,TGTGCCAGCAGCTTAGCAACTAGCGGGAGCAATGAGCAGTTCTTC
TRBD2,-,TRBV5-8,TRBJ2-1,CASSWGAGDLPNRQFF,TGTGCCAGCAGCTGGGGAGCGGGAGACCTCCCTAACAGGCAGTTCTTC
-,few,TRBV7-2,TRBJ2-1,CASSLARNYNEQFF,TGTGCCAGCAGCTTAGCGCGGAATTACAATGAGCAGTTCTTC
TRBD1,many,TRBV12-3/TRBV12-4,TRBJ2-2,CASTLSGTGGANTGELFF,TGTGCCAGCACACTCTCTGGGACAGGGGGCGCGAACACCGGGGAGCTGTTTTTT
TRBD1,-,TRBV6-1,TRBJ1-1,CASVPRQGMGTEAFF,TGTGCCAGCGTACCAAGACAGGGAATGGGAACTGAAGCTTTCTTT
-,-,TRBV4-2,TRBJ2-5,CASSHPGKETQYF,TGTGCCAGCAGCCACCCAGGGAAGGAGACCCAGTACTTC